This TCR beta chain was recorded in a study of cytomegalovirus exposure and HLA in healthy donors. Study-level findings and limits: Later genetic work tied a missense DCLRE1C variant to beta-chain V and J trimming. Highly shared sequence variants in one cluster were likely a sequencing artifact. Presence/absence analysis assumed near-uniform sequencing depth across donors.

Regarding this clone: Its antigen is undetermined.

With 60 Vbeta and 13 Jbeta primers, the PCR was carried out. The protocol was immunoSEQ multiplex PCR, while the TCRdb copy is restricted to in-frame clones and leaves out a portion. The sample yields roughly 180,000 clones, less than 85% seen once. Those who donated were healthy bone marrow donors. Looked up from germline, CDR1 is SNHLY and CDR2 is FYNNEI. CDR3 size: 13 residues. J lost 5 bases, V lost 8 bases, and 6 bases had no gene match. The chain links TRBV2 to TRBJ2-5; 9 nucleotides match TRBD2. The sequenced material came from PBMCs. This receptor was identified in a girl aged 5 to 17 in good health and CMV-seropositive. As DNA, the CDR3 is TGTGCCAGCGCGGCGGGGGGGCTCGAGACCCAGTACTTC. Translating gives CASAAGGLETQYF.